This T cell receptor beta chain stems from a study of siplizumab effects on memory and regulatory T cells. Study-wide findings and caveats: Naive T cells seemed more diverse than memory cells and seemed major alloresponse contributors. In siplizumab conditions, mappable alloreactive CD4+ clones averaged approximately 70% Treg-derived, against approximately 29% in controls.

The protocol was immunoSEQ multiplex PCR, while the TCRdb copy is restricted to in-frame clones and leaves out a portion. The sample shows 110,000 or so clones, just over 90% of them seen only once. Looked up from germline, CDR1 is SGHAT and CDR2 is FQDESV (reference sequence). The length of the CDR3 is 15 residues. The V segment lost 5 bases and the J segment 0 bases; nucleotides outside the gene matches: 7. On this clone: The antigen is not known.

Sequencing was carried out using non-Treg CD4+ T cells sorted from blood. The TCR was taken from a human donor in good health. This rearrangement joins TRBV11-1 to TRBJ2-7; 7 bases are a match to TRBD1. For the CDR3, the DNA is TGTGCCAGCAGCGTAAGCCGGGACAGCTCCTACGAGCAGTACTTC. Amino acid sequence: CASSVSRDSSYEQYF.